Shown below are 10 T cell receptor beta chains from a single sample sequenced in a study of CD8+CD57+ T cells in acquired aplastic anemia. Genomic DNA acted as the template from which TCR beta VDJ combination and CDR3 sequence profiling were carried out. TCRdb processed the reads anew with MiXCR; each CDR3 protein has one entry. The sample includes tens of thousands of distinct CDR3 sequences, about 77% of them seen just once. Sequenced: sorted CD4+, CD8+, or CD8+CD57+ T cells (not recorded which) from PBMCs. The receptor set was obtained from a human donor in good health, serving as a control.

This clonotype is medium-sized in the sample. The chain joins TRBV20-1 to TRBJ2-7; possibly TRBD1 for D (6 bases). This CDR3 region has 14 residues. The V gene's germline CDR1 is DFQATT and CDR2 SNEGSKA (reference sequence). Trimming removed 1 base at V and 2 bases at J, with 12 bases between. DNA for the CDR3: TGCAGTGCTAGAGCCTTAACAGGGACCTACGAGCAGTACTTC. Residues: CSARALTGTYEQYF.

The chain joins TRBV19 to TRBJ1-2, with 7 bases matching TRBD1. V dropped 11 bases and J dropped 2; count of bases not matched to a gene: 8. CDR1 is LNHDA, CDR2 SQIVND, per germline (reference sequence). This CDR3 comprises 13 residues. The CDR3 sequence is CAVGQQSNYGYTF. CDR3 nucleotide sequence: TGTGCCGTGGGACAGCAATCAAACTATGGCTACACCTTC.

The V gene is TRBV29-1, the J gene TRBJ2-3; TRBD1 aligns across 9 bases. From germline, CDR1 is SQVTM and CDR2 ANQGSEA. The CDR3 consists of 12 residues. J was trimmed by 4 bases and V by 7 bases; bases with no gene match: 3. DNA of the CDR3: TGCAGCGCGACAGGGGGGGCAGATACGCAGTATTTT. Translated: CSATGGADTQYF.

The sample holds a few counts of this clonotype. V and J are TRBV7-2 and TRBJ1-2; perhaps TRBD1 as D (5 bases). This CDR3 has 12 amino acids. Germline V CDR1 and CDR2: SGHTA, FQGNSA. The germline V and J ends were trimmed by 1 base and 6 bases, with 6 bases remaining between them. This CDR3 is CASSLVGDGYTF. CDR3 in DNA: TGTGCCAGCAGCTTAGTAGGGGATGGCTACACCTTC.

As for this clonotype: A read error may account for a junction end that differs from germline. The chain employs TRBV7-6 and TRBJ2-3; 7 positions agree with TRBD2. The V gene's germline CDR1 is SGHVS and CDR2 FNYEAQ. The CDR3 runs 12 residues. The DNA of the CDR3 is TGTGCCAGCAGCCCCCTAGCGGATACGCAGTGTTTT. Translation gives CASSPLADTQCF. The whole variable domain, filled in from reference TRBV7-6 and TRBJ2-3, reads GAGVSQSPRYKVTKRGQDVALRCDPISGHVSLYWYRQALGQGPEFLTYFNYEAQQDKSGLPNDRFSAERPEGSISTLTIQRTEQRDSAMYRCASSPLADTQCFGPGTRLTVL.

This chain connects TRBV10-3 to TRBJ2-1; tentative D call: TRBD2 (5 bases). Germline V gene data show CDR1 as ENHRY and CDR2 as SYGVKD. V lost 2 bases, J lost 0 bases, and 17 bases lay in between. The length of the CDR3 is 18 residues. The CDR3 loop reads CAISEPSGRRGSYNEQFF. For the CDR3, the DNA is TGTGCCATCAGTGAGCCGTCCGGGCGCCGGGGCTCCTACAATGAGCAGTTCTTC.

The sample holds one count of this clonotype. The J gene is TRBJ2-7, the V gene TRBV2, with TRBD1 identical over 8 bases. The CDR3 spans 14 residues. The trim removed 8 bases at V and 3 bases at J, leaving 9 bases unmatched. CDR1 is SNHLY and CDR2 is FYNNEI in the germline V gene. CDR3: CASGLQGGDYEQYF. In DNA, the CDR3 is TGTGCCAGCGGGCTACAGGGGGGAGACTACGAGCAGTACTTC.

The genes are TRBV5-4 and TRBJ1-1, with a tentative D call TRBD1 (6 bases). Trimming took off 3 bases at V and 3 bases at J, with 12 bases between the two ends. There are 14 residues in the CDR3. The germline CDR1 and CDR2 sequences are SGHNT and YYREEE (reference sequence). This CDR3 reads CASSSRGAYTEAFF. For the CDR3, the DNA is TGTGCCAGCAGCTCCCGGGGGGCGTACACTGAAGCTTTCTTT.

The V call is TRBV5-1, the J call TRBJ2-7; D perhaps matches TRBD1 (5 bases). Germline CDR1 SGHRS, CDR2 YFSETQ. There are 15 residues in the CDR3. The V and J ends lost 0 bases and 2 bases respectively, with 12 bases between them. CDR3 nucleotides: TGCGCCAGCAGCTTGGACACAGGCACCCCCTACGAGCAGTACTTC. Its translation is CASSLDTGTPYEQYF.

The chain employs TRBV15 and TRBJ2-7; possibly TRBD1 for D (6 bases). The CDR3 is made up of 14 amino acids. Trimming removed 1 base from V and 5 bases from J, with 12 bases in between. Germline-derived CDR1 and CDR2 are LNHNV and YYDKDF (reference sequence). The CDR3 nucleotides read TGTGCCACCAGCAGAGCAGGGGTTGGCGACGAGCAGTACTTC. Residues: CATSRAGVGDEQYF.